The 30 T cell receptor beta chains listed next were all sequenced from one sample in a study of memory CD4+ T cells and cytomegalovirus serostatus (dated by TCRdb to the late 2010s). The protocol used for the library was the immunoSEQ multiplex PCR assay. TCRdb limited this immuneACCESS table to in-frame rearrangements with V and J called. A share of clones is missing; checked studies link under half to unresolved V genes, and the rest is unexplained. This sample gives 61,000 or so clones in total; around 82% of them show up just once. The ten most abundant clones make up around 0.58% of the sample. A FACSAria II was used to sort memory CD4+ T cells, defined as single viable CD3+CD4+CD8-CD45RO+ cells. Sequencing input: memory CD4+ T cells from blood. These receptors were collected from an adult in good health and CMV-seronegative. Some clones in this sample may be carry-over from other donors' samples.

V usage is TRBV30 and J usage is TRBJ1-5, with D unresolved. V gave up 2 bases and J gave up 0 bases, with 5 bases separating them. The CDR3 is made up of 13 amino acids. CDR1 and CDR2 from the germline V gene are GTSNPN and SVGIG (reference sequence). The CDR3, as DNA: TGTGCCTGGAGTAGGAATAGCAATCAGCCCCAGCATTTT. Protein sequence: CAWSRNSNQPQHF.

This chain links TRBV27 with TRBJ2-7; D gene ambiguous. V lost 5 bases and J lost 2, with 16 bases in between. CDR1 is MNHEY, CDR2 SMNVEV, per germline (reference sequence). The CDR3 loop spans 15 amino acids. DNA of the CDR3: TGTGCCAGCAGTAGGATAGCCATAAAGACCTACGAGCAGTACTTC. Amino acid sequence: CASSRIAIKTYEQYF.

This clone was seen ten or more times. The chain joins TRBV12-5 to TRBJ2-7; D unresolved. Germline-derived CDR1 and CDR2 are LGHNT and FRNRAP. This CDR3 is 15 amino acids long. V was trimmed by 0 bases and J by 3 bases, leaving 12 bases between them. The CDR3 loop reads CASGLVTRPGYEQYF. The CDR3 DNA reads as TGTGCTAGTGGTTTGGTAACGAGACCGGGCTACGAGCAGTACTTC.

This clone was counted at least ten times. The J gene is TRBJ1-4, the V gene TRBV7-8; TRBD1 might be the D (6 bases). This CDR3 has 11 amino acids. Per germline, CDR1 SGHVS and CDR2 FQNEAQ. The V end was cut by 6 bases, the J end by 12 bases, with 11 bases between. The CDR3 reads CASSRDNELFF. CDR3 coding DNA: TGTGCCAGCAGTAGGGACAACGAACTGTTTTTT.

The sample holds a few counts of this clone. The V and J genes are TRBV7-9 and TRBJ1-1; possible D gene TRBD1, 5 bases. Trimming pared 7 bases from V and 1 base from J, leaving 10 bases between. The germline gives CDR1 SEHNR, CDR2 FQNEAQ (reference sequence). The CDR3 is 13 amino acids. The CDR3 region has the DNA TGTGCCAGCATGTTGGGGGAGAACACTGAAGCTTTCTTT. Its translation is CASMLGENTEAFF.

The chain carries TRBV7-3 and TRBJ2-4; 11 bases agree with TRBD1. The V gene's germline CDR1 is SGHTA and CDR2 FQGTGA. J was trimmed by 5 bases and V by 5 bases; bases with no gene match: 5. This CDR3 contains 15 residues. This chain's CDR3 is CASSPGTGGENIQYF. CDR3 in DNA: TGTGCCAGCAGCCCCGGGACAGGGGGAGAAAACATTCAGTACTTC. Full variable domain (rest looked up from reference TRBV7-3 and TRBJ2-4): GAGVSQTPSNKVTEKGKYVELRCDPISGHTALYWYRQSLGQGPEFLIYFQGTGAADDSGLPNDRFFAVRPEGSVSTLKIQRTERGDSAVYLCASSPGTGGENIQYFGAGTRLSVL.

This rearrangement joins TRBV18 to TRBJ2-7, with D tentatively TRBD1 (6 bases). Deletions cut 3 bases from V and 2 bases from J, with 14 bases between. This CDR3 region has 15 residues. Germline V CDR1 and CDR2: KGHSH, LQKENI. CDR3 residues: CASSPSDSATYEQYF. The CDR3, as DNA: TGTGCCAGCTCACCCTCGGACAGTGCGACCTACGAGCAGTACTTC.

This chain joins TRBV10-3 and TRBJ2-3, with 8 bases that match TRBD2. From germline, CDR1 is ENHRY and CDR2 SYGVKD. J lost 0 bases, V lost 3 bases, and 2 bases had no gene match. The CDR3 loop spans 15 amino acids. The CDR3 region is CAISDSGTSTDTQYF. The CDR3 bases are TGTGCCATCAGTGATAGCGGGACCAGCACAGATACGCAGTATTTT.

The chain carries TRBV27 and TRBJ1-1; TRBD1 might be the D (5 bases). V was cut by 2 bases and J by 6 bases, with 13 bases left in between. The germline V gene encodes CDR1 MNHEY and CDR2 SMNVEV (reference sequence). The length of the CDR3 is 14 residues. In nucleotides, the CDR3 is TGTGCCAGCAGTTTACGGGGTGACAGCGCTGAAGCTTTCTTT. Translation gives CASSLRGDSAEAFF.

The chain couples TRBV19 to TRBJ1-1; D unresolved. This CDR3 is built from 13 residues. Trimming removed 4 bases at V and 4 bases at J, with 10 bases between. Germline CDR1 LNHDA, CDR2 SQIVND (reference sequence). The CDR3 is CASSTTGFTEAFF. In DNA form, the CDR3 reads TGTGCCAGTAGTACGACTGGATTCACTGAAGCTTTCTTT.

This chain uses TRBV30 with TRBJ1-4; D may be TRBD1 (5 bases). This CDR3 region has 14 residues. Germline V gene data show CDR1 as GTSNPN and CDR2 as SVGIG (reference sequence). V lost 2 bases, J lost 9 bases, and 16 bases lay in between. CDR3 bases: TGTGCCTGGAGTCCCGGGACGGATATGAAAAAACTGTTTTTT. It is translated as CAWSPGTDMKKLFF.

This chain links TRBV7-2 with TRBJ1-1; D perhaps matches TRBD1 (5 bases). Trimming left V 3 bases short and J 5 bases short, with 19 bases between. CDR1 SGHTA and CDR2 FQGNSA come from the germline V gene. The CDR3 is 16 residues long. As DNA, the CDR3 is TGTGCCAGCAGCTTTAGCCCCAGTCAGGGAGGAACTGAAGCTTTCTTT. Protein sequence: CASSFSPSQGGTEAFF.

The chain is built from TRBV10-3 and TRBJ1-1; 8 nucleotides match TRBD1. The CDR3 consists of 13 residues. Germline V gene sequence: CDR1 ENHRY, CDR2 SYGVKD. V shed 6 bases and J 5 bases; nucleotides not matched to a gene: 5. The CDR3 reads CAIRDREWTEAFF. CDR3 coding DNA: TGTGCCATCAGGGACAGGGAATGGACTGAAGCTTTCTTT.

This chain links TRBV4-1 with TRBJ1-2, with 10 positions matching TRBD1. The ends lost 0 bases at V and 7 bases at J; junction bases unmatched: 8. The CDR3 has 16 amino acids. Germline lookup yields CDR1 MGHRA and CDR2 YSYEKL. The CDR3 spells CASSQDRDRGLGGYTF. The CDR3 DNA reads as TGCGCCAGCAGCCAAGATCGCGACAGGGGGCTAGGTGGCTACACCTTC.

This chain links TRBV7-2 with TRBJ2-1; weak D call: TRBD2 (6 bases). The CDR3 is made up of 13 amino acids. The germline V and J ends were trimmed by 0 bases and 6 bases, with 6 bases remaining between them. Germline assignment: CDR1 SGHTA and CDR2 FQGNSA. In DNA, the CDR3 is TGTGCCAGCAGCTTAGCGCGGGGCAATGAGCAGTTCTTC. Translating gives CASSLARGNEQFF. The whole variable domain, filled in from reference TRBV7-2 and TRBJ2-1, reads GAGVSQSPSNKVTEKGKDVELRCDPISGHTALYWYRQSLGQGLEFLIYFQGNSAPDKSGLPSDRFSAERTGGSVSTLTIQRTQQEDSAVYLCASSLARGNEQFFGPGTRLTVL.

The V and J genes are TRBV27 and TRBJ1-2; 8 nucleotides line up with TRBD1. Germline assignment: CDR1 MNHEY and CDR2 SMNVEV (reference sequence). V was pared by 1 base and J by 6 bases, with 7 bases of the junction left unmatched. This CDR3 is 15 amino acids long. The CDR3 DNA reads TGTGCCAGCAGTTTATTAGGGACAGGCATAAATGGCTACACCTTC. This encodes CASSLLGTGINGYTF.

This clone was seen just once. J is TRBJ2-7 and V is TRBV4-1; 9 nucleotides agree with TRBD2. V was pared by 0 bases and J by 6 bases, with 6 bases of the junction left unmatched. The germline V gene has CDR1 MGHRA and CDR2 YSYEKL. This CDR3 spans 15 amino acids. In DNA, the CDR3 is TGCGCCAGCAGCCAAGAGGGGACTAGCTTAAGCGAGCAGTACTTC. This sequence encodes CASSQEGTSLSEQYF.

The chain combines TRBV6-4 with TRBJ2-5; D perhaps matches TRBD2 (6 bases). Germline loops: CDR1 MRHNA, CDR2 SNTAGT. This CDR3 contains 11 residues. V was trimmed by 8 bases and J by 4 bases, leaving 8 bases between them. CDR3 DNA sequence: TGTGCCAGCTTGGGGGGAGAGACCCAGTACTTC. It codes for CASLGGETQYF.

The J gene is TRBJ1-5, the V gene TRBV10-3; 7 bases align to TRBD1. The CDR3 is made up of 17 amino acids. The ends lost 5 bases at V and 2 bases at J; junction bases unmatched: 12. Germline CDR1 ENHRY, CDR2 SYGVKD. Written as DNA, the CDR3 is TGTGCCATCAGTAAAGGGGGCCCCGGGGGAGGCAATCAGCCCCAGCATTTT. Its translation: CAISKGGPGGGNQPQHF.

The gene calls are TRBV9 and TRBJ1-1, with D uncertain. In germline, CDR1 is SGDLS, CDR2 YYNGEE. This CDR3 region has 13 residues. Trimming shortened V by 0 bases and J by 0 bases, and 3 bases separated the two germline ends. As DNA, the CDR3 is TGTGCCAGCAGCGTAGACCTGAACACTGAAGCTTTCTTT. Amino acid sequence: CASSVDLNTEAFF. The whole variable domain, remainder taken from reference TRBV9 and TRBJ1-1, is DSGVTQTPKHLITATGQRVTLRCSPRSGDLSVYWYQQSLDQGLQFLIQYYNGEERAKGNILERFSAQQFPDLHSELNLSSLELGDSALYFCASSVDLNTEAFFGQGTRLTVV.

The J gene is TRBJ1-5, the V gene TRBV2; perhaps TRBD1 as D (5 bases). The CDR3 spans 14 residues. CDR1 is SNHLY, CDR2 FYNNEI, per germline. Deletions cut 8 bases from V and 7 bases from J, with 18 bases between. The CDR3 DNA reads TGTGCCAGCGTCAGGGAGACCTCCGGCCAGCCCCAGCATTTT. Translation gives CASVRETSGQPQHF.

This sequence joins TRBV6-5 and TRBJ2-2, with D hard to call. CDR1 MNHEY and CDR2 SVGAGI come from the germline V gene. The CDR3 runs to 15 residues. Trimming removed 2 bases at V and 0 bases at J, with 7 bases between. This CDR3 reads CASSYAVSNTGELFF. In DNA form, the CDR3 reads TGTGCCAGCAGTTACGCGGTCTCGAACACCGGGGAGCTGTTTTTT.

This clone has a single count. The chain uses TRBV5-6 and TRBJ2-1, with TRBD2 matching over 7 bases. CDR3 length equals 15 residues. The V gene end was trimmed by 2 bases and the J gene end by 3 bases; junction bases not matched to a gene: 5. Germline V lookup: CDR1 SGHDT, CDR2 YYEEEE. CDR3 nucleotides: TGTGCCAGCAGCTTAATGAGCGGGGTCTACAATGAGCAGTTCTTC. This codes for CASSLMSGVYNEQFF.

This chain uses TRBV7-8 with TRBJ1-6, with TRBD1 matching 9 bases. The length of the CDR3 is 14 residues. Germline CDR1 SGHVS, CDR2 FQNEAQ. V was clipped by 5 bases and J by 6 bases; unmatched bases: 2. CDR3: CASSEDRGNSPLHF. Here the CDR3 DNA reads TGTGCCAGCAGCGAGGACAGGGGTAATTCACCCCTCCACTTT.

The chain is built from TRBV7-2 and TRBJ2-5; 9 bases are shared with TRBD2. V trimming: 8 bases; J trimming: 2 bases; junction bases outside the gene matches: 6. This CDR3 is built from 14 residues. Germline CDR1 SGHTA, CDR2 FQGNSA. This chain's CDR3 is CASRQLAGQETQYF. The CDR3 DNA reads TGTGCCAGCCGGCAACTAGCGGGTCAAGAGACCCAGTACTTC. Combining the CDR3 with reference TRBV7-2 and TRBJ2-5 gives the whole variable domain GAGVSQSPSNKVTEKGKDVELRCDPISGHTALYWYRQSLGQGLEFLIYFQGNSAPDKSGLPSDRFSAERTGGSVSTLTIQRTQQEDSAVYLCASRQLAGQETQYFGPGTRLLVL.

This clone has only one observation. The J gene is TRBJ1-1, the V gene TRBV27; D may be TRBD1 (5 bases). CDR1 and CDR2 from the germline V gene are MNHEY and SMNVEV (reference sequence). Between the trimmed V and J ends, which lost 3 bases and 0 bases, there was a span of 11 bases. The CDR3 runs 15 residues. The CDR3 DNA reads TGTGCCAGCAGTTTTTCCCCAGGGATGAACACTGAAGCTTTCTTT. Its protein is CASSFSPGMNTEAFF.

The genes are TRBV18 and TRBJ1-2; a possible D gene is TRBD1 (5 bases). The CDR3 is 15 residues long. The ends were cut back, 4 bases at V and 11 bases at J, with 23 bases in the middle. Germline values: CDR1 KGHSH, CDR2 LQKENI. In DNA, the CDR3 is TGTGCCAGCTCACTCATCGGTTTAGGGGCGATAGGTTACACCTTC. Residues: CASSLIGLGAIGYTF.

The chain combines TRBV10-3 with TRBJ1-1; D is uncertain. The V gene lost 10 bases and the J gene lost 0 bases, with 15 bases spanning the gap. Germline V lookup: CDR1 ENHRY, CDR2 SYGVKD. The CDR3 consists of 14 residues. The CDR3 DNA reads TGTGCCACCAGCTCGAACCGTATGAACACTGAAGCTTTCTTT. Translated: CATSSNRMNTEAFF.

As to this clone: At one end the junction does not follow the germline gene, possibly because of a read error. CDR3 nucleotide sequence: TGTGCCAGCTCACCGGACAGCTGGGAGGGCCATTTT. Residues: CASSPDSWEGHF. The gene calls are TRBV18 and TRBJ2-3; possible D gene TRBD2, 7 bases. Looked up from germline, CDR1 is KGHSH and CDR2 is LQKENI. The CDR3 length is 12 residues.

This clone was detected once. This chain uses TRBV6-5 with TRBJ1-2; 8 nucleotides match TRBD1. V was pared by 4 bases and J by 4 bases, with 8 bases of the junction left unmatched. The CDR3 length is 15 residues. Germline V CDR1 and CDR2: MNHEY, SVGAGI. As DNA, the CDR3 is TGTGCCAGCAGTTCCCTGGGACAGGCCCTCTATGGCTACACCTTC. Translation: CASSSLGQALYGYTF.